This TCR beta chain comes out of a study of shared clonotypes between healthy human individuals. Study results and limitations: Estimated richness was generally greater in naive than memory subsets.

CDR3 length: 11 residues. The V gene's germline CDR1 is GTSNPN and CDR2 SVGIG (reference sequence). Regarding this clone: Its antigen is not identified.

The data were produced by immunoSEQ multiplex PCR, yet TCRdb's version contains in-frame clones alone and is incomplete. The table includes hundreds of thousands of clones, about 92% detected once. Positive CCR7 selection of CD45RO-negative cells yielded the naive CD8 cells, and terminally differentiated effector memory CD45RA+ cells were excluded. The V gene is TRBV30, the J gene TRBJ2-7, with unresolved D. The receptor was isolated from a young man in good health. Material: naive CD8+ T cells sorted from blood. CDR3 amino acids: CAGGDLSEQYF. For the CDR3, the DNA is TGTGCTGGCGGCGACTTATCCGAGCAGTACTTC.